These 9 T cell receptor beta chains originate from one sample sequenced in a study of blood T cell repertoires in COVID-19. This table comes from immunoSEQ multiplex PCR, and its TCRdb copy is limited to in-frame clones, with some not included. The sample yields approximately 390,000 clones, about 83% seen once. Sequencing input: PBMCs or T cells enriched from blood (not recorded which). The receptors originated from a woman between 50 and 59 years old who had recovered from COVID-19.

The chain is built from TRBV19 and TRBJ1-5, with 10 nucleotides matching TRBD1. The germline V gene has CDR1 LNHDA and CDR2 SQIVND (reference sequence). V lost 4 bases, J lost 2 bases, and 5 bases stayed unmatched. The CDR3 runs 16 residues. In DNA form, the CDR3 reads TGTGCCAGTAGTACGACAGGGGGCGAACGCAATCAGCCCCAGCATTTT. Protein product: CASSTTGGERNQPQHF. Supplemented by reference TRBV19 and TRBJ1-5, the full variable domain reads DGGITQSPKYLFRKEGQNVTLSCEQNLNHDAMYWYRQDPGQGLRLIYYSQIVNDFQKGDIAEGYSVSREKKESFPLTVTSAQKNPTAFYLCASSTTGGERNQPQHFGDGTRLSIL.

The rearrangement uses TRBV2 and TRBJ2-2, with 14 bases identical to TRBD2. The CDR3 spans 15 residues. Germline CDR1 and CDR2: SNHLY and FYNNEI. Germline trimming cut 7 bases from V and 9 bases from J; bases unmatched to any gene: 7. In DNA, the CDR3 is TGTGCCAGCACTCAAGGGACTAGCGGGGGTTGGGAGCTGTTTTTT. Translated, it gives CASTQGTSGGWELFF.

This rearrangement joins TRBV28 to TRBJ1-3; unclear D gene. CDR3 length equals 16 residues. Trimming took off 3 bases at V and 0 bases at J, with 12 bases between the two ends. CDR1 MDHEN and CDR2 SYDVKM come from the germline V gene. CDR3 DNA: TGTGCCAGCAGTTTCGACACCCGTTTCTCTGGAAACACCATATATTTT. It translates to CASSFDTRFSGNTIYF.

The chain carries TRBV6-2 or TRBV6-3 and TRBJ2-7; D might be TRBD1 (7 bases). This CDR3 contains 15 residues. V was trimmed by 4 bases and J by 5 bases, leaving 18 bases between them. CDR1 and CDR2 (germline): MNHEY, SVGEGT. The CDR3 nucleotides are TGTGCCAGCAGTTTCGGCGGGACAGCTCTAGACGAGCAGTACTTC. It yields the protein CASSFGGTALDEQYF.

As for this clone: The same CDR3 also results from other DNA sequences found in this sample. The rearrangement joins TRBV19 to TRBJ2-7, with D tentatively TRBD1 (6 bases). The germline gives CDR1 LNHDA, CDR2 SQIVND (reference sequence). The ends were cut back, 6 bases at V and 1 base at J, with 10 bases in the middle. The CDR3 consists of 13 residues. The CDR3 here is CASRGRGSYEQYF. The CDR3 DNA follows: TGTGCCAGTAGAGGCAGGGGATCCTACGAGCAGTACTTC.

This clone was seen only a few times. This chain joins TRBV5-6 and TRBJ1-6; D is unclear. Germline-derived CDR1 and CDR2 are SGHDT and YYEEEE. The V end was cut by 0 bases, the J end by 7 bases, with 8 bases between. This CDR3 is 14 amino acids long. As DNA, the CDR3 is TGTGCCAGCAGCTTGGCCGGGGTGAATTCACCCCTCCACTTT. Protein sequence: CASSLAGVNSPLHF.

V and J are TRBV4-2 and TRBJ1-5; D perhaps matches TRBD1 (6 bases). The CDR3 covers 16 residues. Per the germline V gene, CDR1 is LGHNA and CDR2 is YNFKEQ. The V gene lost 2 bases and the J gene lost 6 bases, with 17 bases spanning the gap. For the CDR3, the DNA is TGTGCCAGCAGCCAAAACAGGGTTGTTATAGGTCAGCCCCAGCATTTT. Its translation: CASSQNRVVIGQPQHF.

This chain links TRBV29-1 with TRBJ1-1; 8 bases align to TRBD1. From germline, CDR1 is SQVTM and CDR2 ANQGSEA. The junction had 3 bases not matched to a gene; V was cut back by 4 bases and J by 5 bases. The CDR3 is 12 residues long. The CDR3 DNA reads as TGCAGCGTTGCAGGGGGCGGAACTGAAGCTTTCTTT. Its protein is CSVAGGGTEAFF.

The gene calls are TRBV5-1 and TRBJ2-5; the match to TRBD2 covers 10 bases. After removal of 0 bases from V and 1 base from J, the junction contained 3 bases not matched to a gene. The germline gives CDR1 SGHRS, CDR2 YFSETQ. This CDR3 has 16 residues. The CDR3 nucleotides are TGCGCCAGCAGCTTGGTAGCGGGGGGCCCCCAAGAGACCCAGTACTTC. Protein product: CASSLVAGGPQETQYF.